This T cell receptor beta chain originates from a study of tumor T cells in aggressive B-cell lymphoma. This clone was seen once. The CDR3 loop spans 15 amino acids. The V segment lost 4 bases and the J segment 2 bases; nucleotides outside the gene matches: 7. CDR1 and CDR2 from the germline V gene are SGDLS and YYNGEE. Method: immunoSEQ multiplex PCR; TCRdb's copy keeps in-frame clones and lacks some. The sample has over 2,000 clones; 85% to 95% are singletons. V and J are TRBV9 and TRBJ2-7; TRBD1 aligns across 9 bases. The sequenced sample was tumor tissue. The clonotype originates from an adult with diffuse large B cell lymphoma. The CDR3 spells CASSSGQGSAYEQYF. The CDR3 nucleotides are TGTGCCAGCAGCTCAGGACAGGGGTCCGCCTACGAGCAGTACTTC.